Many counts were recorded for the clone carrying this T cell receptor beta chain. Its specificity is not known. Time point noted: pre-sensitization, week 0. Regarding treatment: therapeutic diphenylcyclopropenone sensitization with weekly scalp DPC. The sample originates from a study of human T cells and chemical hapten exposure. Study-wide findings and caveats: The number of TCRs above 1 in 1000 frequency did not change after DPC sensitization.

TCRdb processed the RACE reads anew with MiXCR; each CDR3 protein has one entry. The sample has approximately 370,000 distinct CDR3 sequences, approximately 5% seen once. V lost 5 bases and J 10 bases, leaving 15 bases between the germline ends. The CDR3 consists of 14 residues. The sequence was obtained from a woman younger than 30 with alopecia areata. Some clones in this sample may be carry-over from other donors' samples. This specimen consisted of whole blood, obtained in connection with sensitization to the hapten diphenylcyclopropenone (DPC). The chain has TRBV12-3 or TRBV12-4 and TRBJ1-6, with D tentatively TRBD1 (5 bases). The CDR3 bases are TGTGCCAGCAGTCCCTCTAGGGGAGTCTCACCCCTCCACTTT. Residues: CASSPSRGVSPLHF.